The following is a T cell receptor beta chain sequence with its context. The junction departs from germline at one end; a sequencing error may be responsible. This sample was taken from a study of blood T cells in healthy people across ages. Germline CDR1 reads SGHTA; CDR2 reads FQGNSA. The CDR3 has 15 amino acids. For the second PCR, which ran for about 7 to 11 cycles, a sample-barcoded 5' primer and a J-beta primer mix were used. MiXCR was run by TCRdb on the 5' RACE reads, yielding one entry per CDR3 protein. Of about 830,000 distinct CDR3 sequences detected, under 80% appear once; the ten largest clones hold 28%.

The rearrangement uses TRBV7-2 and TRBJ2-1; 7 bases map to TRBD2. The clonotype comes from a man in his thirties or forties in good health. The sequenced sample was blood. The DNA for the CDR3 is TGTGCCGGCAGCCCCACCGGGACTATATACAATGAGCAGTTCTTC. This sequence encodes CAGSPTGTIYNEQFF. Filled out from reference TRBV7-2 and TRBJ2-1, the complete variable domain reads GAGVSQSPSNKVTEKGKDVELRCDPISGHTALYWYRQSLGQGLEFLIYFQGNSAPDKSGLPSDRFSAERTGGSVSTLTIQRTQQEDSAVYLCAGSPTGTIYNEQFFGPGTRLTVL.